Ten or more counts support the clone carrying this T cell receptor beta chain. No antigen is known for it. TCRdb independently ran MiXCR on the reads; one entry per CDR3 protein. Here the sample spans some 270,000 distinct CDR3 sequences, less than 25% being singletons. The sample belongs to a study of T cell repertoires in cytomegalovirus infection. Study summary: CMV epitopes, recently identified HLA-C-restricted and well-studied HLA-B-restricted, were used. It was the public TCR beta signatures that indicated both CMV infection and matching HLA type.

The CDR3 loop spans 15 amino acids. V lost 5 bases, J lost 5 bases, and 9 bases stayed unmatched. Germline CDR1 reads SGHTA; CDR2 reads FQGNSA. Study outcomes and limitations: Accumulated public TCR beta family frequency recognized individuals carrying CMV together with the relevant HLA. Predominance within the ex vivo response was attributable to HLA-C-restricted CMV-specific TCR beta clonotypes.

This TCR came from a human donor in good health (CMV status not recorded). Some clones in this sample may be carry-over from other donors' samples. The chain uses TRBV7-2 and TRBJ2-5; 9 positions agree with TRBD1. Sequencing was performed on cultured PBMCs, taken from culture after CMV antigen stimulation. Here the CDR3 reads CASSADRGYLETQYF. DNA of the CDR3: TGTGCCAGCAGCGCTGACAGGGGGTATCTCGAGACCCAGTACTTC.